Below, 26 T cell receptor beta chains from the same sample are listed, as sequenced in a study of graft-versus-host responses after intestinal transplantation. Libraries were prepared by immunoSEQ multiplex PCR; TCRdb keeps only in-frame clonotypes and omits some of them. Of just over 15,000 clones detected, about 90% appear once; the ten largest clones hold over 6.5%. Here the sequenced sample was bone marrow, taken 120 to 130 days after intestinal transplantation. The receptors here all came from a human patient who received an intestinal transplant, so some T cells may come from the graft donor.

The rearrangement joins TRBV27 to TRBJ1-3; the D is unclear. This CDR3 has 15 residues. Trimming stripped 0 bases from V and 0 bases from J, with 6 bases between. The V gene's germline CDR1 is MNHEY and CDR2 SMNVEV (reference sequence). The CDR3 DNA sequence: TGTGCCAGCAGTTTATCTTGGGGCTCTGGAAACACCATATATTTT. This codes for CASSLSWGSGNTIYF.

Regarding this clone: Relative to the germline gene, one junction end is altered; a read error may explain this. The chain recombines TRBV4-3 with TRBJ2-7; D perhaps matches TRBD1 (7 bases). Germline CDR1 and CDR2: LGHNA and YSLEER. This CDR3 has 17 amino acids. The CDR3 region is CASSQEGGGKGGDEQYF. The DNA for the CDR3 is TGCGCCAGCAGCCAAGAAGGGGGCGGGAAGGGGGGTGACGAACAGTACTTC.

The chain is built from TRBV28 and TRBJ2-2; tentative D call: TRBD2 (6 bases). This CDR3 spans 15 amino acids. The germline gives CDR1 MDHEN, CDR2 SYDVKM. Trimming cost V 8 bases and J 1 base, with 14 bases left between them. The CDR3, as DNA: TGTGCCAGCCAACCCCGGGGGAGGAACACCGGGGAGCTGTTTTTT. Encoded protein: CASQPRGRNTGELFF.

This chain uses TRBV7-9 with TRBJ1-5; maybe TRBD1 (5 bases). Germline V lookup: CDR1 SEHNR, CDR2 FQNEAQ (reference sequence). V was trimmed by 5 bases and J by 9 bases, leaving 14 bases between them. The CDR3 is 13 residues long. CDR3 amino acids: CASSLPSGRPQHF. CDR3 DNA sequence: TGTGCCAGCAGCCTCCCCTCAGGGAGGCCCCAGCATTTT.

This chain links TRBV28 with TRBJ1-1; D unresolved. V was pared by 3 bases and J by 1 base, with 6 bases between. CDR1 and CDR2 (germline): MDHEN, SYDVKM. The CDR3 length is 13 residues. As DNA, the CDR3 is TGTGCCAGCAGTTTTCCCCAGAACACTGAAGCTTTCTTT. It specifies CASSFPQNTEAFF.

The CDR3 spells CASSLLAGLDEQYF. The CDR3 DNA sequence: TGTGCCAGCAGTTTACTAGCGGGATTGGACGAGCAGTACTTC. The chain links TRBV27 to TRBJ2-5, with 9 bases lining up with TRBD2. Judging by the DNA end, TRBJ2-7 fits better; the J call may be wrong. The germline gives CDR1 MNHEY, CDR2 SMNVEV (reference sequence). The CDR3 is 14 residues long.

V is TRBV2 and J is TRBJ1-1; D not certain. V was cut by 10 bases and J by 0 bases, with 12 bases left in between. Per the germline V gene, CDR1 is SNHLY and CDR2 is FYNNEI. This CDR3 spans 13 amino acids. The CDR3 sequence: CATLLRLNTEAFF. As DNA, the CDR3 is TGTGCCACCCTACTAAGGCTGAACACTGAAGCTTTCTTT.

The rearrangement uses TRBV18 and TRBJ2-6, with a possible D match to TRBD1 (6 bases). The CDR3 consists of 19 residues. V dropped 3 bases and J dropped 0 bases, with 18 bases sitting between them. Germline loops: CDR1 KGHSH, CDR2 LQKENI. The CDR3 DNA follows: TGTGCCAGCTCACCCAGTTTCGGAACAGGGTCCTCTGGGGCCAACGTCCTGACTTTC. Translation gives CASSPSFGTGSSGANVLTF.

The chain is built from TRBV15 and TRBJ2-7; unclear D gene. This CDR3 has 14 residues. Trimming left V 8 bases short and J 0 bases short, with 14 bases between. Per the germline V gene, CDR1 is LNHNV and CDR2 is YYDKDF (reference sequence). CDR3: CATSVRPSSYEQYF. Here the CDR3 DNA reads TGTGCCACCTCGGTAAGGCCGAGCTCCTACGAGCAGTACTTC.

V and J are TRBV19 and TRBJ2-1; TRBD2 is a possible D gene (7 bases). Germline lookup yields CDR1 LNHDA and CDR2 SQIVND (reference sequence). The CDR3 covers 15 residues. V gave up 3 bases and J gave up 3 bases, with 12 bases separating them. The CDR3 loop reads CASSMAGAVYNEQFF. As DNA, the CDR3 is TGTGCCAGTAGTATGGCGGGGGCTGTCTACAATGAGCAGTTCTTC.

This chain joins TRBV10-3 and TRBJ2-7; D unclear. The CDR3 spans 16 residues. Germline CDR1 reads ENHRY; CDR2 reads SYGVKD. V was pared by 4 bases and J by 0 bases, with 16 bases between. The CDR3 sequence is CAISGPERSSSYEQYF. DNA for the CDR3: TGTGCCATCAGTGGGCCAGAGCGCTCGAGCTCCTACGAGCAGTACTTC.

V and J are TRBV28 and TRBJ2-2, with D possibly TRBD1 on 5 matching bases. Trimming stripped 10 bases from V and 1 base from J, with 22 bases between. The length of the CDR3 is 17 residues. Germline V CDR1 and CDR2: MDHEN, SYDVKM. In nucleotides, the CDR3 is TGTGCCATCAAACTTTGGGGCAAGGACAAGAACACCGGGGAGCTGTTTTTT. This encodes CAIKLWGKDKNTGELFF.

The V gene is TRBV5-8, the J gene TRBJ2-7; TRBD2 matches at 12 bases. The trim removed 4 bases at V and 2 bases at J, leaving 4 bases unmatched. This CDR3 has 15 amino acids. CDR1 is SGHTS and CDR2 is YDEGEE in the germline V gene. The CDR3: CASSGRLAGAYEQYF. The DNA of the CDR3 is TGTGCCAGCAGCGGCCGACTAGCGGGAGCCTACGAGCAGTACTTC.

The chain links TRBV11-1 to TRBJ1-6, with TRBD1 identical over 7 bases. This CDR3 has 15 residues. V dropped 3 bases and J dropped 3; count of bases not matched to a gene: 2. The germline CDR1 and CDR2 sequences are SGHAT and FQDESV (reference sequence). The CDR3 DNA reads TGTGCCAGCAGCTTCGGGACAGACTATAATTCACCCCTCCACTTT. Translating it yields CASSFGTDYNSPLHF.

This rearrangement joins TRBV7-8 to TRBJ2-1; 7 bases align to TRBD2. Germline assignment: CDR1 SGHVS and CDR2 FQNEAQ. V lost 1 base, J lost 4 bases, and 7 bases stayed unmatched. CDR3 length: 16 residues. This chain's CDR3 is CASSLDPSGDYNEQFF. For the CDR3, the DNA is TGTGCCAGCAGCTTAGACCCTAGCGGAGATTACAATGAGCAGTTCTTC. Complete variable domain (other parts from reference TRBV7-8 and TRBJ2-1): GAGVSQSPRYKVAKRGQDVALRCDPISGHVSLFWYQQALGQGPEFLTYFQNEAQLDKSGLPSDRFFAERPEGSVSTLKIQRTQQEDSAVYLCASSLDPSGDYNEQFFGPGTRLTVL.

In this sample, this clone turned up a few times. V is TRBV7-3 and J is TRBJ1-2; TRBD1 might be the D (5 bases). This CDR3 spans 14 amino acids. V was clipped by 6 bases and J by 4 bases, with 15 bases between them. The germline gives CDR1 SGHTA, CDR2 FQGTGA. CDR3: CASSPMGGGYGYTF. CDR3 DNA: TGTGCCAGCAGTCCAATGGGGGGTGGCTATGGCTACACCTTC.

The rearrangement uses TRBV6-5 and TRBJ2-5; TRBD2 is a possible D gene (6 bases). V was clipped by 4 bases and J by 1 base, with 16 bases between them. Germline CDR1 is MNHEY and CDR2 is SVGAGI. The CDR3 spans 16 residues. DNA of the CDR3: TGTGCCAGCAGTTCCCCATTAGCGGAGGGCCAAGAGACCCAGTACTTC. This translates into CASSSPLAEGQETQYF.

This rearrangement joins TRBV28 to TRBJ2-1; D call uncertain. The CDR3 spans 14 residues. V was clipped by 2 bases and J by 5 bases, with 10 bases between them. Germline assignment: CDR1 MDHEN and CDR2 SYDVKM. The DNA of the CDR3 is TGTGCCAGCAGTTTACTCCGCTTTGACAATGAGCAGTTCTTC. This codes for CASSLLRFDNEQFF.

V gene TRBV27 combines with J gene TRBJ2-5; TRBD2 agrees at 13 bases. With V trimmed by 4 bases and J by 5 bases, 10 bases remained unmatched. Germline CDR1 is MNHEY and CDR2 is SMNVEV (reference sequence). CDR3 length equals 17 residues. CDR3 sequence (DNA): TGTGCCAGCAGTTCAACTAGCGGGAGGGCCTTGCGGGAGACCCAGTACTTC. This codes for CASSSTSGRALRETQYF.

The V and J genes are TRBV30 and TRBJ1-3; D gene uncertain. This CDR3 is 14 amino acids long. Per the germline V gene, CDR1 is GTSNPN and CDR2 is SVGIG (reference sequence). V dropped 4 bases and J dropped 2 bases, with 12 bases sitting between them. CDR3 protein: CAWTPGLPGNTIYF. As DNA, the CDR3 is TGTGCCTGGACCCCAGGACTTCCTGGAAACACCATATATTTT.

The chain has TRBV13 and TRBJ2-2; D uncertain. From germline, CDR1 is PRHDT and CDR2 FYEKMQ (reference sequence). The CDR3 spans 14 residues. Trimming removed 0 bases from V and 6 bases from J, with 8 bases in between. CDR3 sequence reads: CASSLGGDPGELFF. Written as DNA, the CDR3 is TGTGCCAGCAGCTTAGGCGGAGACCCCGGGGAGCTGTTTTTT.

V is TRBV11-2 and J is TRBJ2-3; perhaps TRBD2 as D (5 bases). Germline V gives CDR1 SGHAT, CDR2 FQNNGV. The CDR3 spans 14 residues. V was shortened by 5 bases and J by 0 bases, with 9 bases between the two germline ends. CDR3 DNA sequence: TGTGCCAGCAGCCCTGGAGGTAGCACAGATACGCAGTATTTT. Its protein is CASSPGGSTDTQYF.

Comment on this clone: The junction differs from germline at one of its ends, possibly a read error. The rearrangement links TRBV5-3 to TRBJ1-5; D call uncertain. TRBV5-3 is recorded as an ORF, its role being uncertain. CDR3 length equals 14 residues. CDR3 nucleotides: TGTGCCAGCAGCTTGAGGTGGAGCAATCAGCCCCAGCATTTT. Its translation: CASSLRWSNQPQHF.

This clone appeared a single time. The chain employs TRBV5-1 and TRBJ1-4; 12 nucleotides line up with TRBD1. The V gene end was trimmed by 3 bases and the J gene end by 8 bases; junction bases not matched to a gene: 2. Germline loops: CDR1 SGHRS, CDR2 YFSETQ. The CDR3 totals 14 residues. CDR3 in amino acids: CASSSGTGGEKLFF. The CDR3 DNA sequence: TGCGCCAGCAGCTCCGGGACAGGGGGCGAAAAACTGTTTTTT.

This sequence joins TRBV7-8 and TRBJ1-5; D not resolved. This CDR3 comprises 15 residues. The ends were cut back, 0 bases at V and 4 bases at J, with 10 bases in the middle. Per germline, CDR1 SGHVS and CDR2 FQNEAQ. The CDR3 DNA sequence: TGTGCCAGCAGCTTAGCTTCGGGCCTTAATCAGCCCCAGCATTTT. Translation gives CASSLASGLNQPQHF. Combining the CDR3 with reference TRBV7-8 and TRBJ1-5 gives the whole variable domain GAGVSQSPRYKVAKRGQDVALRCDPISGHVSLFWYQQALGQGPEFLTYFQNEAQLDKSGLPSDRFFAERPEGSVSTLKIQRTQQEDSAVYLCASSLASGLNQPQHFGDGTRLSIL.

The J gene is TRBJ2-2, the V gene TRBV7-3; D may be TRBD2 (5 bases). The germline V gene encodes CDR1 SGHTA and CDR2 FQGTGA. The V end was cut by 6 bases, the J end by 1 base, with 9 bases between. The CDR3 loop spans 14 amino acids. CDR3 sequence (DNA): TGTGCCAGCAGTCGGGATAAGAACACCGGGGAGCTGTTTTTT. It translates to CASSRDKNTGELFF. Complete variable domain (other parts from reference TRBV7-3 and TRBJ2-2): GAGVSQTPSNKVTEKGKYVELRCDPISGHTALYWYRQSLGQGPEFLIYFQGTGAADDSGLPNDRFFAVRPEGSVSTLKIQRTERGDSAVYLCASSRDKNTGELFFGEGSRLTVL.